Detailed here is one T cell receptor beta chain. Its target is not known. This entry belongs to a study of vaccination and CD4 T cells after COVID-19. As for the study in general: Investigators stimulated cells with overlapping spike peptides drawn from SARS-CoV-2, HCoV-NL63, HCoV-OC43 and HCoV-229E. Every culture used as a control got a CEFX pool, an HIV-1 Nef pool, or no peptide.

Noted treatment: approximately 9-day PBMC culture with coronavirus spike peptide pools or control peptides (ViraFEST assay). An Oncomine TCR Beta short-read assay was used to sequence the DNA from cultured CD4+ T cells. TCRdb reanalysed the PCR reads using MiXCR and keeps one entry per CDR3 protein. The sample lists fewer than 8,500 distinct CDR3 sequences; approximately 77% were seen once. Sequenced material: CD4+ T cells from blood, cultured in vitro. The TCR sequence derives from a human donor who had recovered from COVID-19.

The CDR3 nucleotides are TGTGCCAGCAGTGTTTACAGGGTTTATCAGCCCCAGCATTTT. It encodes CASSVYRVYQPQHF. This chain connects TRBV2 to TRBJ1-5; the D gene is possibly TRBD1 (6 bases). The CDR3 is made up of 14 amino acids. Germline CDR1 and CDR2: SNHLY and FYNNEI. V was trimmed by 4 bases and J by 5 bases, leaving 12 bases between them.